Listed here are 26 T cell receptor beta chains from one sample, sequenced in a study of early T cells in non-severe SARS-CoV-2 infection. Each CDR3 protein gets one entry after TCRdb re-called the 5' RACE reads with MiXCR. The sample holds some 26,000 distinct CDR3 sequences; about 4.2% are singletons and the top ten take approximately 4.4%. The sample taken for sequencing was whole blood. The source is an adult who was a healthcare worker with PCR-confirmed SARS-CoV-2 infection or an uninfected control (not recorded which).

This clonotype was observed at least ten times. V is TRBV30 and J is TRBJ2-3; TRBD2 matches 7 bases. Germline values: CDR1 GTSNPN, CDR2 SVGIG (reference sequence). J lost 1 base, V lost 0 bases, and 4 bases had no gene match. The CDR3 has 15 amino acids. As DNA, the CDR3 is TGTGCCTGGAGTGTATCCCTAGCGGGCACAGATACGCAGTATTTT. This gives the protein CAWSVSLAGTDTQYF.

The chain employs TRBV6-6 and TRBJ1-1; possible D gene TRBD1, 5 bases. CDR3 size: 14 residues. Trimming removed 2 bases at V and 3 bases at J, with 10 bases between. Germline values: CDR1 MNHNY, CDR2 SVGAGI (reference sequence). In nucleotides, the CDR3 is TGTGCCAGCAGTTACGGGGGGGAAGACACTGAAGCTTTCTTT. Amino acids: CASSYGGEDTEAFF.

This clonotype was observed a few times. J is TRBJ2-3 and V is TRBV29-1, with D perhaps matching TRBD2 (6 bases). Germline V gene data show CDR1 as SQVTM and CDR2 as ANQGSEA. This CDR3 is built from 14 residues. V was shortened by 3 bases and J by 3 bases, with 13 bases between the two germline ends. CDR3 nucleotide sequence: TGCAGCGTTGAGGGGGGACCCTGGACAGATACGCAGTATTTT. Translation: CSVEGGPWTDTQYF.

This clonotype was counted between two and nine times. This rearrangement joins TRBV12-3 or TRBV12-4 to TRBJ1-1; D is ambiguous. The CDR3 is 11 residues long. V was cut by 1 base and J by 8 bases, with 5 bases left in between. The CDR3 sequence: CASSLGGEAFF. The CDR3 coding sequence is TGTGCCAGCAGTTTAGGGGGAGAAGCTTTCTTT.

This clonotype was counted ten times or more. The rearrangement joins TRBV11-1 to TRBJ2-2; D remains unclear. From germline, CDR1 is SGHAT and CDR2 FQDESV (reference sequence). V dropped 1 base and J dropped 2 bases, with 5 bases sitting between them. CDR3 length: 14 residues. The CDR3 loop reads CASSLGLNTGELFF. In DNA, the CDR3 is TGTGCCAGCAGCTTAGGGCTAAACACCGGGGAGCTGTTTTTT.

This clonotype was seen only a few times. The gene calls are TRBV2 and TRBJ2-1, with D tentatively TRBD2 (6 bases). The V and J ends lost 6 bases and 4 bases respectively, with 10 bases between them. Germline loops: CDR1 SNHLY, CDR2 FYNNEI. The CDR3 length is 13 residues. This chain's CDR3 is CASREGDYNEQFF. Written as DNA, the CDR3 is TGTGCCAGCAGGGAGGGCGATTACAATGAGCAGTTCTTC.

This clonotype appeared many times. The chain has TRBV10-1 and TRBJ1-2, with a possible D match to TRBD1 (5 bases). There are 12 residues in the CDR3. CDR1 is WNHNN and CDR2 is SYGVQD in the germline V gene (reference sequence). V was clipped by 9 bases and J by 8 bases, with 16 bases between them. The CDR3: CARTGMGRGYTF. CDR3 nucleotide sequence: TGCGCCAGAACCGGGATGGGGCGCGGCTACACCTTC.

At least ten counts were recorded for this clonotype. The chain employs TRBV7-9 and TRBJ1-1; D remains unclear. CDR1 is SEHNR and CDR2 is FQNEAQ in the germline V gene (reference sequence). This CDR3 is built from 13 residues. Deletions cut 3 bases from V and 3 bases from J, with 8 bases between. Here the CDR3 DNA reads TGTGCCAGCAGCTTCCCCGGGGACACTGAAGCTTTCTTT. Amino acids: CASSFPGDTEAFF.

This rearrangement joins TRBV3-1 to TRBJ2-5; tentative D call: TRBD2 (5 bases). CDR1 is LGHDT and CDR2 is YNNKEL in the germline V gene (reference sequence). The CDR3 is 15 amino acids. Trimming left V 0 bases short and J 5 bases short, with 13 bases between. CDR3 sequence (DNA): TGTGCCAGCAGCCAAGATCGGACTGGAGTGGAGACCCAGTACTTC. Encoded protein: CASSQDRTGVETQYF.

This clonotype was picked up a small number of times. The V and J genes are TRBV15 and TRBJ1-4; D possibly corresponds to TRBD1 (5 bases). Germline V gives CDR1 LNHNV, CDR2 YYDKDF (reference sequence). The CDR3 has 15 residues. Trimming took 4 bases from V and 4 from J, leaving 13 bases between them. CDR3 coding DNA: TGTGCCACCAGCATAGACAGAGCACTTAATGAAAAACTGTTTTTT. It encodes CATSIDRALNEKLFF.

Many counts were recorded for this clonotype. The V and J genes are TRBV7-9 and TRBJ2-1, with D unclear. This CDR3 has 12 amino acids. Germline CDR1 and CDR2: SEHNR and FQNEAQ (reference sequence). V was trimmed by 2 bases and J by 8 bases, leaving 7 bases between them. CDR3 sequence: CASSLTIYEQFF. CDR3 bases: TGTGCCAGCAGCTTAACTATCTATGAGCAGTTCTTC. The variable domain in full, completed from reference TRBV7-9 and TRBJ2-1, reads DTGVSQNPRHKITKRGQNVTFRCDPISEHNRLYWYRQTLGQGPEFLTYFQNEAQLEKSRLLSDRFSAERPKGSFSTLEIQRTEQGDSAMYLCASSLTIYEQFFGPGTRLTVL.

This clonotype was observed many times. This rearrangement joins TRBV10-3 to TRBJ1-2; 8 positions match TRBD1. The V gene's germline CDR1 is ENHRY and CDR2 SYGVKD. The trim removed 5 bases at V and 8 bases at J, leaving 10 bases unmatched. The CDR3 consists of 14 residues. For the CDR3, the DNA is TGTGCCATCAGTCAGAGGGACAGGAAAGGAGGCTACACCTTC. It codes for CAISQRDRKGGYTF.

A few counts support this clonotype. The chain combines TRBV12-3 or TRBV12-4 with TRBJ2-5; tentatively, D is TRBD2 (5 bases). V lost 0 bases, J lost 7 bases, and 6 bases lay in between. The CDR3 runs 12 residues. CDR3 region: CASSLASGTQYF. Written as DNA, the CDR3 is TGTGCCAGCAGTTTAGCAAGCGGGACCCAGTACTTC.

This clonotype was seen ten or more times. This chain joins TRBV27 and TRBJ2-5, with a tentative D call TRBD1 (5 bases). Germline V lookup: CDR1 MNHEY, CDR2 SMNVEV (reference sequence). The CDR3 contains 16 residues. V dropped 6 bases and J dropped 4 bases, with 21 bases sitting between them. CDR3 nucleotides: TGTGCCAGCAGCCAGACCATTGCTGGGGCTCTAGAGACCCAGTACTTC. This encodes CASSQTIAGALETQYF.

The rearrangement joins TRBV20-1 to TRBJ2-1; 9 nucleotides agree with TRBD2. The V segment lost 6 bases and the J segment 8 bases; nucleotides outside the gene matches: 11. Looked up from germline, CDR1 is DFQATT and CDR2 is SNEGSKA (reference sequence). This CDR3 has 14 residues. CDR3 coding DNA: TGCAGTGCCCTTAGCGGGGGATTCAGGGATGAGCAGTTCTTC. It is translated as CSALSGGFRDEQFF.

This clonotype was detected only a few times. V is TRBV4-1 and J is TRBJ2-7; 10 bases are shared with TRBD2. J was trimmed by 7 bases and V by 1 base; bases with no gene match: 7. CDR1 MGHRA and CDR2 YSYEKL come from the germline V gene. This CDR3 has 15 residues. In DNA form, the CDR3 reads TGCGCCAGCAGCCAAGGGACTAGCGGACCCCTAGAGCAGTACTTC. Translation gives CASSQGTSGPLEQYF.

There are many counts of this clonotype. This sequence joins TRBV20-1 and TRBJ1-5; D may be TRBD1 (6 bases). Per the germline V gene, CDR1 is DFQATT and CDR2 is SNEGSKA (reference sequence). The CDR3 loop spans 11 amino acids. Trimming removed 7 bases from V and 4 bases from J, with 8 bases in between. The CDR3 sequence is CSGTENQPQHF. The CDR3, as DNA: TGCAGTGGGACAGAGAATCAGCCCCAGCATTTT.

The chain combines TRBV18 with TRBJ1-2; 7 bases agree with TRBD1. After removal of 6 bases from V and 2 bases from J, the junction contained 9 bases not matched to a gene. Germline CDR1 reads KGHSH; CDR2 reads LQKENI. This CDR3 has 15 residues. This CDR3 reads CASSPFETGNYGYTF. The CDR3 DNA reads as TGTGCCAGCTCCCCCTTCGAGACAGGGAACTATGGCTACACCTTC. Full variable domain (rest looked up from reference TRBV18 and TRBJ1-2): NAGVMQNPRHLVRRRGQEARLRCSPMKGHSHVYWYRQLPEEGLKFMVYLQKENIIDESGMPKERFSAEFPKEGPSILRIQQVVRGDSAAYFCASSPFETGNYGYTFGSGTRLTVV.

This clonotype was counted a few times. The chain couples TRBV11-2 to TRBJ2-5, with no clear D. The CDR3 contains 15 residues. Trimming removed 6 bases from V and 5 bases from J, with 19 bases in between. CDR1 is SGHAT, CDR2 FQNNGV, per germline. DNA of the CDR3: TGTGCCAGCAGATCAACAGTATTCGACATGGAGACCCAGTACTTC. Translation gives CASRSTVFDMETQYF. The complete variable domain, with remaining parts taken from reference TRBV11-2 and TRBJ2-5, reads EAGVAQSPRYKIIEKRQSVAFWCNPISGHATLYWYQQILGQGPKLLIQFQNNGVVDDSQLPKDRFSAERLKGVDSTLKIQPAKLEDSAVYLCASRSTVFDMETQYFGPGTRLLVL.

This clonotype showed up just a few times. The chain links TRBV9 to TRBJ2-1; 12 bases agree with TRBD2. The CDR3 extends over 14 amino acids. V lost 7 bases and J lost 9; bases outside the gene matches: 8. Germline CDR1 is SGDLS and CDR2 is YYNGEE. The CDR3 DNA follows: TGTGCCAGCTCGGTAGGACTAGCGGGATTTGAGCAGTTCTTC. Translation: CASSVGLAGFEQFF. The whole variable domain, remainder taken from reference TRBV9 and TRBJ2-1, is DSGVTQTPKHLITATGQRVTLRCSPRSGDLSVYWYQQSLDQGLQFLIQYYNGEERAKGNILERFSAQQFPDLHSELNLSSLELGDSALYFCASSVGLAGFEQFFGPGTRLTVL.

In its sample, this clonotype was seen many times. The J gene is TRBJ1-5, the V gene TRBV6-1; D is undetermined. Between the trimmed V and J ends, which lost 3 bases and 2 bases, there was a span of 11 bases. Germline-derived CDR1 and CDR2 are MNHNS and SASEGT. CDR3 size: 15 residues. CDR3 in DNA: TGTGCCAGCAGTGAGGGGTTGGCGGGCAATCAGCCCCAGCATTTT. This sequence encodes CASSEGLAGNQPQHF.

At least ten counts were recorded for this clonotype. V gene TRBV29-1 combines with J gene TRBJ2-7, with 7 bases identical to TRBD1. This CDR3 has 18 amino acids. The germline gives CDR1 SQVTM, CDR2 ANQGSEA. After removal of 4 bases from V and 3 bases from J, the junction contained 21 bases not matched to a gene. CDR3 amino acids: CSVVKSLDVWDRSYEQYF. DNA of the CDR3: TGCAGCGTTGTAAAAAGTTTAGATGTTTGGGACAGAAGCTACGAGCAGTACTTC.

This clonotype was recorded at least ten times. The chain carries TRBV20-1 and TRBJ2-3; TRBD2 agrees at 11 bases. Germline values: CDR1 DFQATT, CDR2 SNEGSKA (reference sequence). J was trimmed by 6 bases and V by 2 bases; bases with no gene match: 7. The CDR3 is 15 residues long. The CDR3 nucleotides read TGCAGTGCTAGAATGCTAGCGGGGGGTGGGGATACGCAGTATTTT. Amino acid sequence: CSARMLAGGGDTQYF.

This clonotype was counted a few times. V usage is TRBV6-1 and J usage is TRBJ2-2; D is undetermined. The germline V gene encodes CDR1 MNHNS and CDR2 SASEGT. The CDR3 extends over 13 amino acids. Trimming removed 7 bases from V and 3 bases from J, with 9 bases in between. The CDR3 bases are TGTGCCAGCACCCGGGCAGACACCGGGGAGCTGTTTTTT. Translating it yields CASTRADTGELFF.

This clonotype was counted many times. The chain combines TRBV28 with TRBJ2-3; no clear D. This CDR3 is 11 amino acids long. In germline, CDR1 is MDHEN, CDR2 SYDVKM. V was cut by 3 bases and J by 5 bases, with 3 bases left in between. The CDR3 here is CASSLRDTQYF. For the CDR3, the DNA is TGTGCCAGCAGTTTGCGAGATACGCAGTATTTT.

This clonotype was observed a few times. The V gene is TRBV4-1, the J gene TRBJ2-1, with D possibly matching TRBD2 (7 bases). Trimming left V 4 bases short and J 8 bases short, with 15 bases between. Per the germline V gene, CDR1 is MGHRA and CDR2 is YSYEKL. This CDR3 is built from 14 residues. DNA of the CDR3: TGCGCCAGCAGCCCGGGGGGCGTGTGGGATGAGCAGTTCTTC. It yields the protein CASSPGGVWDEQFF.